The 15 T cell receptor beta chains in this list originate from one sample, sequenced in a study of blood T cell repertoires in COVID-19. The assay was immunoSEQ multiplex PCR, and TCRdb's table has in-frame clones only and misses some. The table includes about 220,000 clones, 65% to 90% detected once. The sequencing input was peripheral blood. The receptors shown here come from a human donor in a cohort sampled during active COVID-19.

This rearrangement joins TRBV28 to TRBJ1-4, with D maybe TRBD1 (5 bases). V gave up 7 bases and J gave up 8 bases, with 14 bases separating them. Germline CDR1 is MDHEN and CDR2 is SYDVKM. The CDR3 totals 13 residues. CDR3: CASKKGAEEKLFF. CDR3 in DNA: TGTGCCAGCAAGAAAGGGGCGGAAGAAAAACTGTTTTTT.

This chain joins TRBV4-3 and TRBJ2-3; maybe TRBD2 (6 bases). The CDR3 runs to 18 residues. The ends were cut back, 3 bases at V and 3 bases at J, with 22 bases in the middle. Germline V lookup: CDR1 LGHNA, CDR2 YSLEER. The CDR3 here is CASSQSPSGVLVTDTQYF. The CDR3 bases are TGCGCCAGCAGCCAGAGTCCTTCGGGGGTCCTCGTAACAGATACGCAGTATTTT.

The V gene is TRBV28, the J gene TRBJ2-7, with 14 bases fitting TRBD2. V was clipped by 6 bases and J by 4 bases; unmatched bases: 5. CDR1 MDHEN and CDR2 SYDVKM come from the germline V gene. This CDR3 comprises 15 residues. The CDR3 spells CASSPGLAGGYEQYF. DNA for the CDR3: TGTGCCAGCAGCCCAGGACTAGCGGGAGGATACGAGCAGTACTTC.

This clone was recorded a few times. V is TRBV6-6 and J is TRBJ2-7; D may be TRBD1 (6 bases). V dropped 2 bases and J dropped 4 bases, with 15 bases sitting between them. CDR3 length: 15 residues. Germline CDR1 reads MNHNY; CDR2 reads SVGAGI (reference sequence). The CDR3 spells CASSYTQGKAYEQYF. In DNA, the CDR3 is TGTGCCAGCAGTTACACCCAGGGGAAGGCATACGAGCAGTACTTC.

The chain combines TRBV19 with TRBJ2-5, with 11 bases identical to TRBD2. Germline V gene data show CDR1 as LNHDA and CDR2 as SQIVND (reference sequence). The trim removed 1 base at V and 2 bases at J, leaving 6 bases unmatched. The CDR3 has 17 amino acids. The CDR3: CASSIVLAGAGQETQYF. The CDR3 DNA reads TGTGCCAGTAGTATAGTACTAGCGGGGGCCGGTCAAGAGACCCAGTACTTC.

The chain links TRBV27 to TRBJ2-4, with a weak D call TRBD2 (6 bases). Per the germline V gene, CDR1 is MNHEY and CDR2 is SMNVEV (reference sequence). The V and J ends lost 6 bases and 8 bases respectively, with 14 bases between them. The CDR3 has 13 amino acids. DNA for the CDR3: TGTGCCAGCAGGGATTCGGGAGCGGACATTCAGTACTTC. It yields the protein CASRDSGADIQYF.

The chain employs TRBV6-5 and TRBJ1-1, with D perhaps matching TRBD1 (5 bases). The CDR3 consists of 14 residues. CDR1 MNHEY and CDR2 SVGAGI come from the germline V gene. V was cut by 5 bases and J by 0 bases, with 10 bases left in between. The CDR3 here is CASSQGNLNTEAFF. CDR3 nucleotide sequence: TGTGCCAGCAGTCAGGGTAACTTGAACACTGAAGCTTTCTTT.

A word on this clone: The sample holds other DNA sequences that translate to the same CDR3. V gene TRBV9 combines with J gene TRBJ2-7; 9 bases map to TRBD2. Germline V gene lookup returns CDR1 SGDLS and CDR2 YYNGEE. This CDR3 spans 17 amino acids. V dropped 10 bases and J dropped 3; count of bases not matched to a gene: 20. The CDR3 sequence is CAPRVEGGLAGFYEQYF. CDR3 DNA: TGTGCCCCCCGCGTAGAGGGGGGGCTAGCGGGGTTCTACGAGCAGTACTTC. The whole variable domain, filled in from reference TRBV9 and TRBJ2-7, reads DSGVTQTPKHLITATGQRVTLRCSPRSGDLSVYWYQQSLDQGLQFLIQYYNGEERAKGNILERFSAQQFPDLHSELNLSSLELGDSALYFCAPRVEGGLAGFYEQYFGPGTRLTVT.

This rearrangement joins TRBV5-6 to TRBJ2-7, with D perhaps TRBD2 (6 bases). Germline V gene lookup returns CDR1 SGHDT and CDR2 YYEEEE. V lost 2 bases and J lost 3, with 12 bases in between. This CDR3 contains 14 residues. The CDR3 reads CASSFTPGVYEQYF. CDR3 DNA: TGTGCCAGCAGCTTTACACCGGGAGTCTACGAGCAGTACTTC.

CDR3 residues: CASIQARGDRAFGNYGYTF. CDR3 coding DNA: TGTGCCAGCATTCAAGCAAGGGGGGACAGGGCGTTTGGAAACTATGGCTACACCTTC. The gene calls are TRBV6-1 and TRBJ1-2; TRBD1 matches 9 bases. Germline V gene data show CDR1 as MNHNS and CDR2 as SASEGT. The ends lost 7 bases at V and 2 bases at J; junction bases unmatched: 20. The CDR3 runs to 19 residues.

The chain links TRBV6-5 to TRBJ2-7; TRBD1 might be the D (6 bases). CDR1 is MNHEY and CDR2 is SVGAGI in the germline V gene. The germline V and J ends were trimmed by 5 bases and 4 bases, with 9 bases remaining between them. The CDR3 has 12 residues. The CDR3 spells CASSIDRYEQYF. Here the CDR3 DNA reads TGTGCCAGCAGTATCGACAGGTACGAGCAGTACTTC.

This chain joins TRBV11-2 and TRBJ2-5; D is ambiguous. V gave up 0 bases and J gave up 4 bases, with 9 bases separating them. CDR1 SGHAT and CDR2 FQNNGV come from the germline V gene. The CDR3 consists of 14 residues. CDR3 in DNA: TGTGCCAGCAGCTTAGATCGGTCCTCAGAGACCCAGTACTTC. Protein: CASSLDRSSETQYF.

V usage is TRBV5-1 and J usage is TRBJ2-7; the match to TRBD1 covers 8 bases. The CDR3 totals 14 residues. Germline V gene data show CDR1 as SGHRS and CDR2 as YFSETQ. The V and J ends lost 4 bases and 6 bases, in that order; junction bases with no gene match: 9. Here the CDR3 DNA reads TGCGCCAGCAGCCACGGACAGGGATTGAGCGAGCAGTACTTC. Amino acid sequence: CASSHGQGLSEQYF.

The chain has TRBV24-1 and TRBJ1-2, with a tentative D call TRBD1 (6 bases). The germline V gene encodes CDR1 KGHDR and CDR2 SFDVKD. This CDR3 spans 14 amino acids. V was pared by 4 bases and J by 4 bases, with 12 bases between. In DNA form, the CDR3 reads TGTGCCACCAGTGACCCCGGGACAACCTATGGCTACACCTTC. Its translation is CATSDPGTTYGYTF.

This clone appeared many times. This rearrangement joins TRBV27 to TRBJ2-7, with a possible D match to TRBD2 (5 bases). Germline values: CDR1 MNHEY, CDR2 SMNVEV (reference sequence). The V gene lost 6 bases and the J gene lost 3 bases, with 12 bases spanning the gap. This CDR3 region has 13 residues. The CDR3 region has the DNA TGTGCCAGCAGCCCGGACTTGAACTACGAGCAGTACTTC. It translates to CASSPDLNYEQYF.